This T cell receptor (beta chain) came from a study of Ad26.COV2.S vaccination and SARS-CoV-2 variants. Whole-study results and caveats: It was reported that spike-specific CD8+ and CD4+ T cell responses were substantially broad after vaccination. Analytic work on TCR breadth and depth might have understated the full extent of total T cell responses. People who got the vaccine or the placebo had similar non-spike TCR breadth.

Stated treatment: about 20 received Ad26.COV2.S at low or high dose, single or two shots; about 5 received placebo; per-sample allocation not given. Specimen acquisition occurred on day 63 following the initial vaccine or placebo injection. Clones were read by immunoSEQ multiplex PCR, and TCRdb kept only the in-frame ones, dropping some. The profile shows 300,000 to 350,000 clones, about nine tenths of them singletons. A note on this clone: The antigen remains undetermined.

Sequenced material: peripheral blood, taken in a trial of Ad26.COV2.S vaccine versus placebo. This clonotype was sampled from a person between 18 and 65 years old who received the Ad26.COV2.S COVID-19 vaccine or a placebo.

The DNA of the CDR3 is TGTGCCATCAGTGAGTCGGGGGGACTAGGGAATACGCAGTATTTT. It is translated as CAISESGGLGNTQYF. This chain joins TRBV10-3 and TRBJ2-3; the match to TRBD2 covers 8 bases. The V segment lost 0 bases and the J segment 7 bases; nucleotides outside the gene matches: 6. In germline, CDR1 is ENHRY, CDR2 SYGVKD. CDR3 length: 15 amino acids.